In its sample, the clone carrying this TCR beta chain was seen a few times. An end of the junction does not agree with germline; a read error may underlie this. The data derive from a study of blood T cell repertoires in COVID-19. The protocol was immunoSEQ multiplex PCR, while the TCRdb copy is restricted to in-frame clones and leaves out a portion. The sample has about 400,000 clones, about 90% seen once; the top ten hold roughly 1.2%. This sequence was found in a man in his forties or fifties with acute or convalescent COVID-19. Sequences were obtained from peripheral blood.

In DNA form, the CDR3 reads TGTGCCAGCAGCTTCGGGACAGCGTATGACTTC. Its protein product is CASSFGTAYDF. The gene calls are TRBV13 and TRBJ1-2, with 7 bases identical to TRBD1. The CDR3 consists of 11 residues. Looked up from germline, CDR1 is PRHDT and CDR2 is FYEKMQ (reference sequence).